This T cell receptor (beta chain) was observed in a study of cytomegalovirus exposure and HLA in healthy donors. Researchers ran the PCR with 60 Vbeta and 13 Jbeta primers. The method was immunoSEQ multiplex PCR; TCRdb's version includes in-frame clones alone and lacks a portion of them. Its clone listing holds roughly 140,000 clones. In the case of this clone: Antigen unknown.

The germline gives CDR1 SGHDT, CDR2 YYEEEE. The CDR3 is made up of 13 amino acids. Trimming stripped 4 bases from V and 6 bases from J, with 11 bases between. Findings and caveats of the study: Roughly even sequencing depth across donors was the assumption behind the presence/absence analyses. A later analysis revealed that TCR association rates differed between HLA loci, peaking at DRB1 and bottoming out at HLA-C. What a later analysis reportedly showed was that an Asian-associated ancestry cluster had fewer N-insertions than the approximately 700-donor mean. Immune exposure information available was restricted to CMV serostatus.

The gene calls are TRBV5-6 and TRBJ2-1; D remains unclear. The sample was PBMCs. This TCR came from a man in his forties in good health and CMV-seronegative. CDR3 in DNA: TGTGCCAGCAGCCCTACCTACAGCAATGAGCAGTTCTTC. This codes for CASSPTYSNEQFF.